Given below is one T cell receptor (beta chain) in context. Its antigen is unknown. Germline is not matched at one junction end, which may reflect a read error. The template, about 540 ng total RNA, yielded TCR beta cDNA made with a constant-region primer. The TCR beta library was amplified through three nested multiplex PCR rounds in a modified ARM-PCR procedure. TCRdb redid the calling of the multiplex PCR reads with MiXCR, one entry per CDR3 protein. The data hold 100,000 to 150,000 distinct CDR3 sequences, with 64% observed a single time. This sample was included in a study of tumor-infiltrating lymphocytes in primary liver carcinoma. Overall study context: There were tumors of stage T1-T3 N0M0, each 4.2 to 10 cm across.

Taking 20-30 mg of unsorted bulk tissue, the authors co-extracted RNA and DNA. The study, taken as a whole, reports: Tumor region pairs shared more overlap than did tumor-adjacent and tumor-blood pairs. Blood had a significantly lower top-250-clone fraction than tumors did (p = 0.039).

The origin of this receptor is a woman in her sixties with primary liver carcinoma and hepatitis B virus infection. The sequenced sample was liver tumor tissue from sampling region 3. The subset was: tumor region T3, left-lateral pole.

The CDR3 spells CSVEDLAPTNEKLFF. CDR3 DNA sequence: TGCAGCGTAGAAGATCTCGCCCCAACTAATGAAAAACTGTTTTTT. This chain links TRBV29-1 with TRBJ1-4; unclear D gene. The CDR3 has 15 amino acids. In germline, CDR1 is SQVTM, CDR2 ANQGSEA.